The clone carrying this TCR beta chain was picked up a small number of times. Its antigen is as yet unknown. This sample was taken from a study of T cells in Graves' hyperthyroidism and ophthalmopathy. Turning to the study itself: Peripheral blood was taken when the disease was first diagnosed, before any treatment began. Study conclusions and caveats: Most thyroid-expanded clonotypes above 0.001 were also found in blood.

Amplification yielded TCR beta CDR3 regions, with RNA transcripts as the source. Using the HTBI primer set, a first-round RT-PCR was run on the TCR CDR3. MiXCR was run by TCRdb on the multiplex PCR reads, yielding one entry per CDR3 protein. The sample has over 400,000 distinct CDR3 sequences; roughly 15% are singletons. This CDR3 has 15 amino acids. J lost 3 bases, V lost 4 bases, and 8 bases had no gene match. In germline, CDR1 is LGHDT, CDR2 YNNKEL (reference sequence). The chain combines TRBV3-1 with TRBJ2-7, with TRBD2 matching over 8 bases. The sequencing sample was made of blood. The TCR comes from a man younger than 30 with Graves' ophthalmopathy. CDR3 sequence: CASSPQGTSFYEQYF. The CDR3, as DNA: TGTGCCAGCAGCCCCCAAGGGACTAGTTTCTACGAGCAGTACTTC.